These 7 T cell receptor beta chains came from one sample sequenced in a study of blood T cell repertoires in COVID-19. Using immunoSEQ multiplex PCR, the repertoire was profiled, and TCRdb retains in-frame clones only, with some absent. The data hold a few hundred thousand clones, with 88% observed a single time. The material sequenced was peripheral blood. The receptors shown here come from a woman in her 70s with COVID-19, enrolled during active disease.

The rearrangement uses TRBV10-3 and TRBJ2-7, with unresolved D. Germline V gives CDR1 ENHRY, CDR2 SYGVKD. CDR3 length: 12 residues. V was trimmed by 7 bases and J by 4 bases, leaving 11 bases between them. The CDR3 protein is CAITSDRYEQYF. The CDR3 DNA is TGTGCCATCACCAGCGACCGGTACGAGCAGTACTTC.

This clone has at least ten counts. This chain joins TRBV27 and TRBJ1-1; tentatively, D is TRBD1 (6 bases). Germline V gives CDR1 MNHEY, CDR2 SMNVEV (reference sequence). The CDR3 is made up of 13 amino acids. V was trimmed by 6 bases and J by 5 bases, leaving 13 bases between them. The DNA for the CDR3 is TGTGCCAGCAGACAGGGACCCCAAACTGAAGCTTTCTTT. Translation gives CASRQGPQTEAFF.

The table lists this clone with a few counts. The chain employs TRBV2 and TRBJ2-7; TRBD1 matches 8 bases. V was clipped by 6 bases and J by 3 bases; unmatched bases: 10. This CDR3 spans 15 amino acids. Looked up from germline, CDR1 is SNHLY and CDR2 is FYNNEI. CDR3 nucleotide sequence: TGTGCCAGCAGGCCGTTCACAGGGGGATTCTACGAGCAGTACTTC. This sequence encodes CASRPFTGGFYEQYF.

This rearrangement joins TRBV5-4 to TRBJ2-3; a possible D gene is TRBD2 (6 bases). V was clipped by 4 bases and J by 1 base, with 10 bases between them. Germline CDR1 reads SGHNT; CDR2 reads YYREEE (reference sequence). This CDR3 spans 14 amino acids. The CDR3 sequence: CASSLGLGTDTQYF. Here the CDR3 DNA reads TGTGCCAGCAGCCTGGGACTGGGCACAGATACGCAGTATTTT.

To note about this clone: Other DNA sequences from this sample encode an identical CDR3 as well. This chain uses TRBV18 with TRBJ1-3, with 8 positions matching TRBD1. Germline V CDR1 and CDR2: KGHSH, LQKENI. CDR3 size: 15 residues. The V segment lost 3 bases and the J segment 2 bases; nucleotides outside the gene matches: 3. CDR3 amino acids: CASSPQGAAGNTIYF. CDR3 DNA: TGTGCCAGCTCACCCCAGGGGGCAGCTGGAAACACCATATATTTT.

The chain links TRBV9 to TRBJ1-5, with 7 bases lining up with TRBD1. The CDR3 consists of 14 residues. Trimming cost V 0 bases and J 9 bases; bases outside gene matches: 6. CDR1 is SGDLS and CDR2 is YYNGEE in the germline V gene. CDR3 loop: CASSVGTGHGPQHF. CDR3 DNA: TGTGCCAGCAGCGTAGGGACAGGCCATGGGCCCCAGCATTTT.

This sequence joins TRBV27 and TRBJ1-2; no clear D. Germline V gene data show CDR1 as MNHEY and CDR2 as SMNVEV (reference sequence). V was cut by 5 bases and J by 5 bases, with 24 bases left in between. This CDR3 has 17 residues. The chain's CDR3 is CASSLRAAWTVDYGYTF. The CDR3 DNA reads TGTGCCAGCAGTCTACGAGCGGCCTGGACGGTGGATTATGGCTACACCTTC.